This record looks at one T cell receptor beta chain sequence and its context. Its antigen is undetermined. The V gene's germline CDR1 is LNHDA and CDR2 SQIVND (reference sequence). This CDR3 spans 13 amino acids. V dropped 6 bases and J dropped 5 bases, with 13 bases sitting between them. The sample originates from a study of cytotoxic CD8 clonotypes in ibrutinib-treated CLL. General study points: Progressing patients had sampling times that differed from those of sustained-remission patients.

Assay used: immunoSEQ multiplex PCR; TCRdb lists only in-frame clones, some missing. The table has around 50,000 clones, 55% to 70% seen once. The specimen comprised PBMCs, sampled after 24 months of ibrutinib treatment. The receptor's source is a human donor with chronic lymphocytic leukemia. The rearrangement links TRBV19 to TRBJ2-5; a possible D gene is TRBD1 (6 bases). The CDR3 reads CASRQGIGETQYF. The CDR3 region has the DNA TGTGCCAGTAGGCAGGGGATTGGGGAGACCCAGTACTTC.